The present entry profiles one TCR beta chain with its context. The antigen remains undetermined. Ipilimumab-mediated CTLA-4 blockade plus focal radiation was given to patients having chemo-refractory metastatic non-small-cell lung cancer. The data derive from a study of radiotherapy plus CTLA-4 blockade in lung cancer. Study-wide points: TCR clones from tumors expanded in blood after radiotherapy plus ipilimumab.

TCRdb's copy holds only in-frame clones and misses some; the assay was immunoSEQ multiplex PCR. Here the sample spans 120,000 or so clones, more than 65% being singletons. This CDR3 has 14 residues. The V gene's germline CDR1 is SGHNT and CDR2 YYREEE (reference sequence). V was cut by 4 bases and J by 4 bases, with 13 bases left in between. The origin of this receptor is a human donor with non-small cell lung cancer who had a partial response to radiotherapy plus ipilimumab. The source was peripheral blood, collected from a patient treated with radiotherapy plus ipilimumab. The chain couples TRBV5-4 to TRBJ2-3; D is perhaps TRBD1 (6 bases). CDR3 coding DNA: TGTGCCAGCAGCGCCACCCCAGGGGCAGATACGCAGTATTTT. This gives the protein CASSATPGADTQYF.